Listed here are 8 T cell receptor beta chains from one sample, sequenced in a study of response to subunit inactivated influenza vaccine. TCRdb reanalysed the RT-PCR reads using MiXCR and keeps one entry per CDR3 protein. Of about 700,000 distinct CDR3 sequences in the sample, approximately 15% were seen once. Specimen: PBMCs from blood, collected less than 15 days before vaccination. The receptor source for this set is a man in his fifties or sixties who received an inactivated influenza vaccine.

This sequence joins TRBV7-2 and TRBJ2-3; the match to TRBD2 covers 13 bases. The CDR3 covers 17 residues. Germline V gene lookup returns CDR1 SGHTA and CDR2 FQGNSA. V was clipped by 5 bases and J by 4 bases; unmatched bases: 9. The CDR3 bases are TGTGCCAGCAGCCGAACTAGCGGGGGGGCCATTGCAGATACGCAGTATTTT. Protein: CASSRTSGGAIADTQYF.

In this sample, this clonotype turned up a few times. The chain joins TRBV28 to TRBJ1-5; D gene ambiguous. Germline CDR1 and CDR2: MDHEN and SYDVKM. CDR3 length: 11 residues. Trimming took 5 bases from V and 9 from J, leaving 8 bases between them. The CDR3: CASSTHVPQHF. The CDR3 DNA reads TGTGCCAGCAGTACACATGTGCCCCAGCATTTT.

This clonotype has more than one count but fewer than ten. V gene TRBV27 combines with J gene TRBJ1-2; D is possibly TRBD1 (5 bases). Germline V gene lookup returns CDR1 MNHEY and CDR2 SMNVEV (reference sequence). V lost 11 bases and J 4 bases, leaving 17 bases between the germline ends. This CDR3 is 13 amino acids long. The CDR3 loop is CAVGPGSLYGYTF. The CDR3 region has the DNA TGTGCCGTGGGGCCCGGGTCGCTCTATGGCTACACCTTC.

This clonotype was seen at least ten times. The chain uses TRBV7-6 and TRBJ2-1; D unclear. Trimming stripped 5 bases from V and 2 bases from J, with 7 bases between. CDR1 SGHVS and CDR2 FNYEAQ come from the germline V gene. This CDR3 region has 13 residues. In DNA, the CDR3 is TGTGCCAGCAGCCGGAGAGCCTACAATGAGCAGTTCTTC. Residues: CASSRRAYNEQFF. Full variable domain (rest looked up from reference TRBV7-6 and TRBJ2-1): GAGVSQSPRYKVTKRGQDVALRCDPISGHVSLYWYRQALGQGPEFLTYFNYEAQQDKSGLPNDRFSAERPEGSISTLTIQRTEQRDSAMYRCASSRRAYNEQFFGPGTRLTVL.

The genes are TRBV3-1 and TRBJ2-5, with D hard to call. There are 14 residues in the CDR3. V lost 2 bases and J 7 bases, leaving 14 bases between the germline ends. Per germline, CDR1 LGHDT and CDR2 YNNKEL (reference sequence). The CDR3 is CASSQPAGTATQYF. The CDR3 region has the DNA TGTGCCAGCAGCCAACCCGCAGGTACGGCGACCCAGTACTTC.

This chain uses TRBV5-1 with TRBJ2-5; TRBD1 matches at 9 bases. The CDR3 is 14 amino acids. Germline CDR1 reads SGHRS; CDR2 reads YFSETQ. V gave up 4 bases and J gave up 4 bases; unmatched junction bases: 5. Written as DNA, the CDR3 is TGCGCCAGCAGCATGGACAGGGGCACAGAGACCCAGTACTTC. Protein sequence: CASSMDRGTETQYF.

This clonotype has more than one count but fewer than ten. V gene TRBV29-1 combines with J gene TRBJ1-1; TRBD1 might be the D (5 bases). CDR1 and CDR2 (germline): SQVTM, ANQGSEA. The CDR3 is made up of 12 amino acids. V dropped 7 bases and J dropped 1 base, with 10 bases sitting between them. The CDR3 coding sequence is TGCAGCGCGGGACGTCAGAACACTGAAGCTTTCTTT. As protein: CSAGRQNTEAFF.

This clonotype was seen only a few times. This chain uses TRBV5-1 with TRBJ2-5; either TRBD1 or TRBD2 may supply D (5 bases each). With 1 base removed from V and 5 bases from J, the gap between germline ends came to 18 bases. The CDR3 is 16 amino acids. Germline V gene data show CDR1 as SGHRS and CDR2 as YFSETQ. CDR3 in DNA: TGCGCCAGCAGCTTGTTGAGGGGAATTGAGGCGGAGACCCAGTACTTC. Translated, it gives CASSLLRGIEAETQYF.